This TCR beta chain was profiled in a study of blood T cell repertoires in COVID-19. Study as a whole: Donors in the United States, Italy and Spain gave samples during acute or convalescent COVID-19. Sources were T cells, B-cell-depleted T cells, or PBMCs; the material itself was cDNA or gDNA.

Original processing notes: Amplification of reference gene primers was used by the study to estimate nucleated cell counts. The data were produced by immunoSEQ multiplex PCR, yet TCRdb's version contains in-frame clones alone and is incomplete. That table is the source of V, J and clone size, and D and trimming were worked out from the DNA. The data show about 59,000 clones, with roughly 90% seen just once and about a sixth held by the top ten. The sequenced material came from peripheral blood. This clonotype originated in a man older than 75 with acute or convalescent COVID-19.

CDR3 amino acids: CASSENTGQTEAFF. The CDR3 DNA reads TGTGCCAGCAGTGAGAATACAGGGCAAACTGAAGCTTTCTTT. J is TRBJ1-1 and V is TRBV6-1; D possibly corresponds to TRBD1 (6 bases). Trimming stripped 3 bases from V and 5 bases from J, with 13 bases between. From germline, CDR1 is MNHNS and CDR2 SASEGT. There are 14 residues in the CDR3.